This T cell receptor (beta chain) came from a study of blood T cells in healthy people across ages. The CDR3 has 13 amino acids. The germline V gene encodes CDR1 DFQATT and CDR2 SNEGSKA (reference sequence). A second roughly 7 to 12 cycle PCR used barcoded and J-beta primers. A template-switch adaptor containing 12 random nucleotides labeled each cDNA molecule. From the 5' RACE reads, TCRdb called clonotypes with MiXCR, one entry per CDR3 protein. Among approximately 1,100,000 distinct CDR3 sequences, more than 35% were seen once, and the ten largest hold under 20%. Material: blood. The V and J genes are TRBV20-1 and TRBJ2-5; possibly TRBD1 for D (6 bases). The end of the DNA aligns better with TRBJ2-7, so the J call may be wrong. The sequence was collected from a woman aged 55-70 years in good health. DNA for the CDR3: TGCAGTGCTAGCCGGGACACATTCTACGAGCAGTACTTC. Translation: CSASRDTFYEQYF.